These 3 T cell receptor beta chains were all obtained from the same sample, sequenced in a study of multiple sclerosis patients with progressive multifocal leukoencephalopathy. Sequencing was performed with immunoSEQ multiplex PCR; in TCRdb, only in-frame clones are kept and a portion is missing. The sample consists of under 30,000 clones, 90% of them appearing once. Noted time point: around eleven months of natalizumab therapy. This sample comprised PBMCs, obtained from a patient treated with natalizumab. The receptors stem from a human donor with multiple sclerosis.

The CDR3 bases are TGTGCCAGCAGCCCACTTGGACTAGCAGGAGAGACCCAGTACTTC. Translated, it gives CASSPLGLAGETQYF. The chain uses TRBV7-3 and TRBJ2-5; 8 nucleotides line up with TRBD2. Germline-derived CDR1 and CDR2 are SGHTA and FQGTGA. V lost 5 bases, J lost 4 bases, and 9 bases stayed unmatched. The CDR3 is 15 amino acids.

This chain links TRBV5-4 with TRBJ1-1; the D is unclear. Germline V CDR1 and CDR2: SGHNT, YYREEE (reference sequence). The CDR3 totals 16 residues. V was pared by 5 bases and J by 0 bases, with 17 bases between. The CDR3 bases are TGTGCCAGCAGTTATGGGGAGGGCAGGATGAACACTGAAGCTTTCTTT. Translated, it gives CASSYGEGRMNTEAFF.

The genes are TRBV7-9 and TRBJ2-5; D is undetermined. CDR1 and CDR2 (germline): SEHNR, FQNEAQ (reference sequence). This CDR3 is built from 14 residues. The V end was cut by 4 bases, the J end by 5 bases, with 14 bases between. CDR3 in amino acids: CASSSDTGPETQYF. The CDR3 DNA is TGTGCCAGCAGCTCAGACACGGGTCCTGAGACCCAGTACTTC.